Below, 18 T cell receptor beta chains from the same sample are listed, as sequenced in a study of cytomegalovirus exposure and HLA in healthy donors. The PCR employed 60 Vbeta primers together with 13 Jbeta primers. Clones were read by immunoSEQ multiplex PCR, and TCRdb kept only the in-frame ones, dropping some. Of 150,000 to 200,000 clones detected, just under 80% appear once; the ten largest clones hold around 14%. Sequences were obtained from PBMCs. The receptors were sampled from a woman between 45 and 65 years old in good health and CMV-seropositive.

This chain joins TRBV20-1 and TRBJ1-5; D is unclear. The CDR3 spans 8 residues. CDR1 is DFQATT, CDR2 SNEGSKA, per germline (reference sequence). The V and J ends lost 7 bases and 9 bases respectively, with 4 bases between them. The CDR3 DNA reads as TGCAGTGTCGGGCCCCAGCATTTT. Translation gives CSVGPQHF.

This clone occurred once. This rearrangement joins TRBV12-5 to TRBJ1-2, with TRBD1 as a possible D gene (5 bases). The V end was cut by 3 bases, the J end by 10 bases, with 9 bases between. The CDR3 is 11 amino acids. CDR1 and CDR2 (germline): LGHNT, FRNRAP. CDR3 residues: CASGLGDDYTF. The CDR3 DNA follows: TGTGCTAGTGGTTTAGGGGATGACTACACCTTC.

The J gene is TRBJ1-1, the V gene TRBV5-1; the match to TRBD1 covers 11 bases. CDR1 and CDR2 (germline): SGHRS, YFSETQ. V gave up 6 bases and J gave up 3 bases; unmatched junction bases: 10. The CDR3 loop spans 16 amino acids. The CDR3 sequence: CASKKDRGQVDTEAFF. The CDR3 DNA follows: TGCGCCAGCAAGAAGGACAGGGGGCAGGTTGACACTGAAGCTTTCTTT.

The chain uses TRBV30 and TRBJ2-5, with D unclear. The V gene lost 3 bases and the J gene lost 2 bases, with 10 bases spanning the gap. This CDR3 comprises 13 residues. The germline V gene encodes CDR1 GTSNPN and CDR2 SVGIG (reference sequence). DNA of the CDR3: TGTGCCTGGAGGCTCTGGCCTCAAGAGACCCAGTACTTC. This encodes CAWRLWPQETQYF.

The chain is built from TRBV5-1 and TRBJ2-7; 12 bases are shared with TRBD2. Germline CDR1 SGHRS, CDR2 YFSETQ. The CDR3 loop spans 17 amino acids. V was clipped by 0 bases and J by 9 bases; unmatched bases: 13. The CDR3 reads CASSLGLAGGRFSGQYF. The CDR3 DNA reads as TGCGCCAGCAGCTTGGGTCTAGCGGGGGGGCGGTTCTCCGGGCAGTACTTC.

This chain connects TRBV5-1 to TRBJ1-1; 7 nucleotides line up with TRBD1. The CDR3 has 15 amino acids. V gave up 0 bases and J gave up 4 bases; unmatched junction bases: 6. Germline lookup yields CDR1 SGHRS and CDR2 YFSETQ. For the CDR3, the DNA is TGCGCCAGCAGCTTGGATGGGCAGGGGGGCACTGAAGCTTTCTTT. Encoded protein: CASSLDGQGGTEAFF.

This clone came up a few times. The chain has TRBV25-1 and TRBJ1-2; tentative D call: TRBD1 (5 bases). V dropped 7 bases and J dropped 6 bases, with 15 bases sitting between them. The CDR3 contains 13 residues. From germline, CDR1 is MGHDK and CDR2 SYGVNS. CDR3 in amino acids: CASIEGVGDGYTF. As DNA, the CDR3 is TGTGCCAGCATCGAAGGGGTTGGGGATGGCTACACCTTC.

The chain combines TRBV5-6 with TRBJ2-4; TRBD1 aligns across 7 bases. Losses at the gene ends were 3 bases for V and 0 bases for J; bases not matched to a gene: 6. This CDR3 spans 16 amino acids. CDR1 and CDR2 from the germline V gene are SGHDT and YYEEEE. The CDR3 protein is CASSYRDSLAKNIQYF. The CDR3 bases are TGTGCCAGCAGCTACCGGGACAGTCTAGCCAAAAACATTCAGTACTTC.

V gene TRBV7-9 combines with J gene TRBJ2-5; D may be TRBD2 (6 bases). The CDR3 runs to 15 residues. Per the germline V gene, CDR1 is SEHNR and CDR2 is FQNEAQ (reference sequence). V dropped 1 base and J dropped 3 bases, with 12 bases sitting between them. The CDR3 nucleotides are TGTGCCAGCAGCTTAGTTGTGGGGGGAAAAGAGACCCAGTACTTC. Translating gives CASSLVVGGKETQYF.

The chain combines TRBV27 with TRBJ2-5, with a weak D call TRBD1 (5 bases). V was clipped by 7 bases and J by 5 bases, with 5 bases between them. CDR1 MNHEY and CDR2 SMNVEV come from the germline V gene (reference sequence). The CDR3 runs to 10 residues. CDR3 protein: CASKGETQYF. CDR3 in DNA: TGTGCCAGCAAGGGGGAGACCCAGTACTTC.

This clone was counted between two and nine times. The V gene is TRBV7-8, the J gene TRBJ2-1; TRBD2 matches at 12 bases. V was pared by 3 bases and J by 6 bases, with 24 bases of the junction left unmatched. Looked up from germline, CDR1 is SGHVS and CDR2 is FQNEAQ. The CDR3 length is 22 residues. The CDR3 is CASSFVTSGGTNSPVNVNEQFF. DNA for the CDR3: TGTGCCAGCAGCTTCGTCACTAGCGGGGGGACCAACTCACCAGTCAACGTCAATGAGCAGTTCTTC.

The chain recombines TRBV5-1 with TRBJ2-7, with a weak D call TRBD1 (6 bases). Trimming shortened V by 0 bases and J by 4 bases, and 11 bases separated the two germline ends. The CDR3 covers 14 residues. Germline V lookup: CDR1 SGHRS, CDR2 YFSETQ. The CDR3 DNA reads as TGCGCCAGCAGCTTGGGAGAGACAGGTTACGAGCAGTACTTC. Protein: CASSLGETGYEQYF.

The rearrangement links TRBV2 to TRBJ1-2; D not certain. This CDR3 region has 13 residues. CDR1 is SNHLY, CDR2 FYNNEI, per germline. V was clipped by 6 bases and J by 4 bases, with 12 bases between them. The CDR3 region has the DNA TGTGCCAGCAGCGCGAGACGGAGCTATGGCTACACCTTC. Translated: CASSARRSYGYTF. Full variable domain (outside the CDR3, taken from reference TRBV2 and TRBJ1-2): EPEVTQTPSHQVTQMGQEVILRCVPISNHLYFYWYRQILGQKVEFLVSFYNNEISEKSEIFDDQFSVERPDGSNFTLKIRSTKLEDSAMYFCASSARRSYGYTFGSGTRLTVV.

The chain couples TRBV7-9 to TRBJ2-5, with 10 nucleotides matching TRBD2. Germline loops: CDR1 SEHNR, CDR2 FQNEAQ (reference sequence). CDR3 length equals 17 residues. V lost 5 bases, J lost 4 bases, and 13 bases stayed unmatched. Here the CDR3 reads CASSLKAGGRRGETQYF. The DNA for the CDR3 is TGTGCCAGCAGCCTAAAAGCGGGGGGGCGCCGAGGAGAGACCCAGTACTTC.

V is TRBV6-5 and J is TRBJ2-3; TRBD1 agrees at 7 bases. The V and J ends lost 5 bases and 2 bases, in that order; junction bases with no gene match: 7. Looked up from germline, CDR1 is MNHEY and CDR2 is SVGAGI. The CDR3 has 15 residues. The CDR3 reads CASSPTRGPTDTQYF. CDR3 coding DNA: TGTGCCAGCAGTCCAACTAGGGGGCCCACAGATACGCAGTATTTT.

The chain uses TRBV29-1 and TRBJ1-1; D gene ambiguous. Trimming pared 4 bases from V and 1 base from J, leaving 10 bases between. CDR1 is SQVTM and CDR2 is ANQGSEA in the germline V gene. There are 13 residues in the CDR3. CDR3 sequence reads: CSVVEVRNTEAFF. CDR3 sequence (DNA): TGCAGCGTTGTGGAGGTTCGGAACACTGAAGCTTTCTTT.

The chain is built from TRBV5-4 and TRBJ1-1; D gene uncertain. This CDR3 region has 14 residues. The V end was cut by 3 bases, the J end by 0 bases, with 9 bases between. Germline V gives CDR1 SGHNT, CDR2 YYREEE (reference sequence). For the CDR3, the DNA is TGTGCCAGCAGCTCACAGAGGGTGAACACTGAAGCTTTCTTT. Residues: CASSSQRVNTEAFF.

The chain couples TRBV18 to TRBJ2-6; 7 bases map to TRBD1. With V trimmed by 5 bases and J by 0 bases, 10 bases remained unmatched. There are 18 residues in the CDR3. In germline, CDR1 is KGHSH, CDR2 LQKENI. CDR3 nucleotides: TGTGCCAGCTCAACTCGACAGGGTAAGGACTCTGGGGCCAACGTCCTGACTTTC. Protein sequence: CASSTRQGKDSGANVLTF. Full variable domain (outside the CDR3, taken from reference TRBV18 and TRBJ2-6): NAGVMQNPRHLVRRRGQEARLRCSPMKGHSHVYWYRQLPEEGLKFMVYLQKENIIDESGMPKERFSAEFPKEGPSILRIQQVVRGDSAAYFCASSTRQGKDSGANVLTFGAGSRLTVL.